These 13 T cell receptor beta chains were all obtained from the same sample, sequenced in a study of T cell responses to AZD1222 COVID-19 vaccine (dated by TCRdb to about 2021). The intended sense of this specimen's time point label: baseline before first vaccination. Library construction relied on the immunoSEQ multiplex PCR assay. TCRdb provides this immuneACCESS table in a form limited to in-frame rearrangements. Some clones are lacking; in checked studies, under half of them reflect an unresolved V gene, and why the rest are absent is not known. Across this sample there are roughly 140,000 clones, with over 75% seen only once. Roughly 4.7% of the sample goes to the ten largest clones. The sequenced sample was peripheral blood, obtained on day 0 of AZD1222 vaccination. These receptors came from an adult in good health.

V is TRBV18 and J is TRBJ1-2; no clear D. CDR1 and CDR2 (germline): KGHSH, LQKENI. V lost 2 bases to trimming and J lost 2 bases, with 9 bases between them. The CDR3 is 14 amino acids. This CDR3 reads CASSPIFQNYGYTF. The DNA of the CDR3 is TGTGCCAGCTCACCAATCTTCCAGAACTATGGCTACACCTTC.

Comment on this clone: At one of its ends the junction is not consistent with the germline gene, which may arise from a read error. This chain links TRBV6-6 with TRBJ1-1, with D unresolved. The length of the CDR3 is 16 residues. The germline V gene encodes CDR1 MNHNY and CDR2 SVGAGI (reference sequence). This CDR3 reads CASSYFPGGPNTEAFF. The CDR3 DNA is TGTGCCAGCAGCTACTTTCCGGGCGGACCGAACACTGAAGCTTTCTTT.

The chain has TRBV19 and TRBJ1-1; tentatively, D is TRBD1 (6 bases). Trimming removed 7 bases at V and 11 bases at J, with 14 bases between. Germline V gene data show CDR1 as LNHDA and CDR2 as SQIVND (reference sequence). CDR3 size: 11 residues. The chain's CDR3 is CASIEQGTAFF. The CDR3 DNA follows: TGTGCCAGTATAGAACAGGGTACGGCTTTCTTT.

In this sample, this clone turned up once. The chain uses TRBV2 and TRBJ2-7; D not resolved. CDR1 is SNHLY and CDR2 is FYNNEI in the germline V gene. CDR3 length: 14 amino acids. Trimming left V 5 bases short and J 0 bases short, with 11 bases between. The CDR3 is CASSSQLPSYEQYF. CDR3 nucleotides: TGTGCCAGCAGTTCTCAGCTACCCTCCTACGAGCAGTACTTC. The whole variable domain, filled in from reference TRBV2 and TRBJ2-7, reads EPEVTQTPSHQVTQMGQEVILRCVPISNHLYFYWYRQILGQKVEFLVSFYNNEISEKSEIFDDQFSVERPDGSNFTLKIRSTKLEDSAMYFCASSSQLPSYEQYFGPGTRLTVT.

V and J are TRBV6-5 and TRBJ1-2; TRBD1 aligns across 7 bases. Germline CDR1 is MNHEY and CDR2 is SVGAGI. Losses at the gene ends were 8 bases for V and 8 bases for J; bases not matched to a gene: 11. This CDR3 is built from 13 residues. CDR3 protein: CASLPLRQGGYTF. The CDR3 DNA is TGTGCCAGCTTGCCATTAAGACAGGGCGGCTACACCTTC.

The gene calls are TRBV6-1 and TRBJ1-2; D not certain. The CDR3 totals 13 residues. The V end lost 3 bases, the J end lost 4 bases, and 9 bases lay between the germline ends. Germline V lookup: CDR1 MNHNS, CDR2 SASEGT. Here the CDR3 DNA reads TGTGCCAGCAGTGATGGAAATAGCTATGGCTACACCTTC. Translation: CASSDGNSYGYTF.

V is TRBV5-6 and J is TRBJ2-5; 8 nucleotides match TRBD2. The germline V gene has CDR1 SGHDT and CDR2 YYEEEE. V lost 0 bases to trimming and J lost 1 base; unmatched junction nucleotides: 2. The CDR3 spans 15 residues. The CDR3 DNA reads as TGTGCCAGCAGCTTGGCAAGCGGGGGCCAAGAGACCCAGTACTTC. Amino acid sequence: CASSLASGGQETQYF.

V gene TRBV19 combines with J gene TRBJ1-1; 7 bases are shared with TRBD1. This CDR3 spans 13 amino acids. J was trimmed by 4 bases and V by 4 bases; bases with no gene match: 3. Per germline, CDR1 LNHDA and CDR2 SQIVND (reference sequence). CDR3 amino acids: CASSKGQITEAFF. The DNA of the CDR3 is TGTGCCAGTAGTAAGGGACAGATCACTGAAGCTTTCTTT.

The chain combines TRBV20-1 with TRBJ2-5; D perhaps matches TRBD1 (6 bases). This CDR3 is built from 16 residues. Trimming removed 3 bases at V and 7 bases at J, with 24 bases between. Germline lookup yields CDR1 DFQATT and CDR2 SNEGSKA (reference sequence). The CDR3 loop reads CSASLLTGTGSGTQYF. As DNA, the CDR3 is TGCAGTGCTAGTCTACTAACAGGGACGGGGTCAGGGACCCAGTACTTC.

V is TRBV6-5 and J is TRBJ1-1, with D maybe TRBD1 (5 bases). Between the trimmed V and J ends, which lost 7 bases and 7 bases, there was a span of 16 bases. The CDR3 totals 13 residues. Germline V lookup: CDR1 MNHEY, CDR2 SVGAGI. The CDR3 here is CASNYLGGVEAFF. The CDR3 DNA sequence: TGTGCCAGCAACTACCTTGGGGGAGTTGAAGCTTTCTTT.

This chain connects TRBV15 to TRBJ1-2, with TRBD1 as a possible D gene (5 bases). The CDR3 has 14 residues. Between the trimmed V and J ends, which lost 2 bases and 3 bases, there was a span of 10 bases. Germline CDR1 is LNHNV and CDR2 is YYDKDF (reference sequence). The CDR3 DNA reads as TGTGCCACCAGCAGACTACAGGTCTACTATGGCTACACCTTC. It specifies CATSRLQVYYGYTF.

The chain is built from TRBV4-1 and TRBJ1-6; D gene uncertain. From germline, CDR1 is MGHRA and CDR2 YSYEKL. The length of the CDR3 is 12 residues. Trimming took off 3 bases at V and 9 bases at J, with 6 bases between the two ends. CDR3: CASSQPPSPLHF. CDR3 coding DNA: TGCGCCAGCAGCCAGCCCCCTTCACCCCTCCACTTT.

This chain connects TRBV6-5 to TRBJ1-1; D is unclear. There are 14 residues in the CDR3. V was trimmed by 5 bases and J by 3 bases, leaving 13 bases between them. The V gene's germline CDR1 is MNHEY and CDR2 SVGAGI. The CDR3 is CASSLTSSDTEAFF. The CDR3 DNA follows: TGTGCCAGCAGTCTAACGAGTTCCGACACTGAAGCTTTCTTT.